A single T cell receptor (beta chain) is shown here with its context. The antigen this receptor binds is unknown. Qualities for individual bases were not recorded, and no much larger clone is one base off. This sample was taken from a study of T-cell memory formation after mild COVID-19 (dated by TCRdb to the early 2020s). Regarding the complete study: Most TCR sequence clusters were specific to one of the two donors. T-cell clones expanding and contracting after mild COVID-19 in two donors were tracked by longitudinal TCRalpha and TCRbeta repertoire sequencing. The cohort was made up of two young adult volunteers, one female and one male, who were previously healthy. Results the study describes overall, beyond this receptor: Only two mild cases were covered in the study, and larger cohorts including severe cases with pre-infection samples were considered necessary. From day 15 to 85, contracting clones showed balanced CD4/CD8 phenotypes, whereas a second wave of clones that expanded from day 15 to 37 leaned towards CD4+. The detection of some responding clones in pre-infection memory suggests that pre-existing cross-reactive memory T cells joined the SARS-CoV-2 response. The second-wave clones that peaked on day 37 were not confirmed to be SARS-CoV-2 specific. Contracting CD4+ clones turned up mainly in the CM and EM memory subsets, whereas EMRA was where CD8+ clones were enriched.

Ficoll-Paque density gradient centrifugation was the method used to isolate PBMCs. CDR3 length: 13 amino acids, cysteine to phenylalanine. Of the read, only the CDR3 DNA is kept; its 39 bases are in frame from base 1. V is clipped by 4 bases and J by 6 bases, and the sequence between their germline boundaries is 11 bases long. CDR1 and CDR2 (LGHDT, YNNKEL) derive from the germline V gene (reference sequence). Sequencing was performed on an Illumina NovaSeq 6000. TCRalpha and TCRbeta cDNA libraries were built by 5'RACE with constant-segment primers, adding sample barcodes and unique molecular identifiers. RNA was extracted from every sample with Trizol reagent. Amplification of the libraries took two PCR steps, and the second step added a second sample barcode plus Illumina TruSeq adapters. Libraries were sequenced on an Illumina NovaSeq with 2 x 150 bp paired-end reads. Per the authors' processing: With migec v1.2.7, reads were demultiplexed and then collapsed into UMI-guided consensus sequences. Using mixcr v2.1.11, UMI consensuses were aligned to TRA and TRB V and J templates and then assembled into clonotypes. Clonotypes were classified as expanded or contracted when called significant by both edgeR and NoisET, with noise models trained on biological replicates. For edgeR calls, the thresholds were a false discovery rate-adjusted p below 0.01 and a log2 fold-change of 1. As an exploratory analysis of dynamics, PCA with hierarchical clustering was applied to max-normalized trajectories of the 1000 most abundant clonotypes. The CD4 or CD8 phenotype of responding clones was assigned using the separately sequenced CD4+ and CD8+ repertoires. Clones were called with MiXCR by TCRdb after fastp trimmed the public reads at Q25, and only in-frame beta chains were retained. Here each entry gathers all rows of one CDR3 protein and keeps the most common genes and DNA. The V and J calls reflect TCRdb's pipeline rather than the authors' work. The sample yields around 53,000 distinct CDR3 sequences; 12% were counted once. The ten biggest clones cover about 25% of the sample.

The TCR originated in a man between 18 and 29 years old who had mild COVID-19 (a few samples of this study predate the infection). The sample titles of this study are shuffled in the database, so cell type and time point are left out; the donor was told from shared clones. In this chain, TRBV3-1 is recombined with TRBJ2-3; the D gene cannot be named for sure. Sequenced input: PBMCs or a T cell subset sorted from them (not recorded which). The CDR3 region: CASSRLFGDTQYF. The DNA sequence is TGTGCCAGCAGCCGACTCTTTGGGGATACGCAGTATTTT.